This is a list of T cell receptor beta chains from one sample in a study of blood T cell repertoires in COVID-19. Produced via immunoSEQ multiplex PCR; TCRdb's table is partial and in-frame only. Of 300,000 to 450,000 clones listed, around 85% are singletons. Material: peripheral blood. These receptors were collected from a woman aged 18 to 35 with acute or convalescent COVID-19. CDR3s include the opening cysteine and the closing phenylalanine or tryptophan. The order of the fields is CDR3 length, V gene, D gene, clone size, J gene, CDR3 protein, CDR3 DNA. D genes are given only for firm matches. Not every row has a clone size; where given, it reads once, few, many or a size class.

14,TRBV20-1,TRBD1,NA,TRBJ2-1,CSASKDRDYNEQFF,TGCAGTGCTAGTAAGGACAGGGATTACAATGAGCAGTTCTTC
15,TRBV28,NA,once,TRBJ2-7,CASSLFVSGTYEQYF,TGTGCCAGCAGTTTATTTGTTAGCGGTACTTACGAGCAGTACTTC
14,TRBV18,NA,once,TRBJ1-1,CASLPSTGHTEAFF,TGTGCCAGCCTACCAAGCACGGGTCACACTGAAGCTTTCTTT
13,TRBV12-5,NA,NA,TRBJ2-1,CASGLITDRMQFF,TGTGCTAGTGGTTTGATTACTGACAGGATGCAGTTCTTC
11,TRBV3-1/TRBV3-2,NA,NA,TRBJ1-2,CASSHDSGYTF,TGTGCCAGCAGCCATGACAGTGGCTACACCTTC
18,TRBV2,NA,NA,TRBJ1-5,CASREVGQTILSNQPQHF,TGTGCCAGCAGGGAAGTCGGACAAACTATTCTTAGCAATCAGCCCCAGCATTTT
14,TRBV19,TRBD1,NA,TRBJ2-3,CASGPGQGIYTQYF,TGTGCCAGTGGACCGGGACAGGGGATATATACGCAGTATTTT
16,TRBV27,NA,NA,TRBJ2-6,CASTTVYSSGANVLTF,TGTGCCAGCACAACAGTTTATAGCTCTGGGGCCAACGTCCTGACTTTC
16,TRBV7-8,NA,NA,TRBJ1-3,CASSAMQGQSGNTIYF,TGTGCCAGCAGCGCGATGCAAGGACAGTCTGGAAACACCATATATTTT
17,TRBV19,NA,NA,TRBJ2-2,CASSNRDRQGGTGELFF,TGTGCCAGTAGTAACAGGGATCGGCAGGGGGGAACCGGGGAGCTGTTTTTT
14,TRBV5-8,NA,NA,TRBJ2-7,CASSYDRRGYEQYF,TGTGCCAGCAGTTACGACAGAAGGGGCTACGAGCAGTACTTC
15,TRBV6-5,TRBD1,once,TRBJ1-1,CASKGQGTMNTEAFF,TGTGCCAGCAAGGGACAGGGGACAATGAACACTGAAGCTTTCTTT
13,TRBV5-1,NA,NA,TRBJ1-5,CASSRDSNQPQHF,TGCGCCAGCAGCAGAGATAGCAATCAGCCCCAGCATTTT
12,TRBV2,NA,NA,TRBJ2-3,CASSGSGSTQYF,TGTGCCAGCAGTGGGTCGGGGAGCACGCAGTATTTT
15,TRBV3-1/TRBV3-2,TRBD1,few,TRBJ1-6,CASSQAPTGASPLHF,TGTGCCAGCAGCCAAGCCCCAACAGGGGCCTCACCCCTCCACTTT
15,TRBV9,NA,NA,TRBJ1-2,CASSAGEPANYGYTF,TGTGCCAGCAGCGCCGGAGAACCGGCTAACTATGGCTACACCTTC
17,TRBV4-1,TRBD1,NA,TRBJ1-2,CASSLGPPGTDIYGYTF,TGCGCCAGCAGCCTTGGGCCCCCGGGGACAGATATTTATGGCTACACCTTC
13,TRBV12-3/TRBV12-4,TRBD2,once,TRBJ2-1,CASSPGGAGWQFF,TGTGCCAGCAGTCCCGGGGGGGCAGGGTGGCAGTTCTTC
15,TRBV6-5,NA,NA,TRBJ1-1,CASSLPRPLNTEAFF,TGTGCCAGCTCACTCCCTAGGCCTTTGAACACTGAAGCTTTCTTT
14,TRBV5-1,TRBD2,NA,TRBJ2-7,CASSLTSGSYEQYF,TGCGCCAGCAGCTTGACTAGCGGTTCCTACGAGCAGTACTTC
15,TRBV19,NA,few,TRBJ2-6,CASSIRTDLANVLTF,TGTGCCAGTAGTATTCGGACGGACTTGGCCAACGTCCTGACTTTC
15,TRBV7-8,NA,NA,TRBJ2-2,CASSFGLANTGELFF,TGTGCCAGCAGCTTTGGCCTAGCGAACACCGGGGAGCTGTTTTTT
12,TRBV29-1,NA,NA,TRBJ2-7,CSVLGSSYEQYF,TGCAGCGTTCTCGGTAGCTCCTACGAGCAGTACTTC
15,TRBV4-2,NA,NA,TRBJ2-7,CASSQALGVPYEQYF,TGTGCCAGCAGCCAAGCTTTAGGGGTTCCCTACGAGCAGTACTTC
14,TRBV6-5,NA,NA,TRBJ1-4,CASRRDGTNEKLFF,TGTGCCAGCAGGCGAGACGGGACTAATGAAAAACTGTTTTTT
15,TRBV13,TRBD2,NA,TRBJ2-1,CASSLEGGGDNEQFF,TGTGCCAGCAGCTTAGAGGGCGGGGGGGACAATGAGCAGTTCTTC
17,TRBV28,NA,NA,TRBJ2-6,CASSPHPRGSGANVLTF,TGTGCCAGCAGCCCACATCCCAGAGGCTCTGGGGCCAACGTCCTGACTTTC
17,TRBV19,NA,NA,TRBJ1-5,CASSPRDRQPSNQPQHF,TGTGCCAGTAGCCCTCGCGACCGACAGCCTAGCAATCAGCCCCAGCATTTT
14,TRBV18,NA,few,TRBJ2-1,CASSPTRGGDEQFF,TGTGCCAGCTCACCAACGAGGGGGGGTGATGAGCAGTTCTTC
15,TRBV5-1,NA,few,TRBJ1-2,CASRELLAPNYGYTF,TGCGCCAGCAGGGAGCTCCTGGCGCCTAACTATGGCTACACCTTC
16,TRBV4-1,NA,once,TRBJ1-4,CASSQDETNRLEKLFF,TGCGCCAGCAGCCAAGATGAAACGAACAGATTAGAAAAACTGTTTTTT
15,TRBV6-1,NA,once,TRBJ1-1,CASSEAAGGITEAFF,TGTGCCAGCAGTGAAGCAGCCGGAGGGATAACTGAAGCTTTCTTT
12,TRBV5-1,NA,NA,TRBJ1-2,CASSLAGYGYTF,TGCGCCAGCAGCTTGGCGGGGTATGGCTACACCTTC
14,TRBV7-9,NA,NA,TRBJ2-5,CASSLAGAQETQYF,TGTGCCAGCAGCTTAGCGGGGGCCCAAGAGACCCAGTACTTC
13,TRBV6-5,NA,NA,TRBJ1-2,CASRPGDDYGYTF,TGTGCCAGCAGGCCAGGGGACGACTATGGCTACACCTTC